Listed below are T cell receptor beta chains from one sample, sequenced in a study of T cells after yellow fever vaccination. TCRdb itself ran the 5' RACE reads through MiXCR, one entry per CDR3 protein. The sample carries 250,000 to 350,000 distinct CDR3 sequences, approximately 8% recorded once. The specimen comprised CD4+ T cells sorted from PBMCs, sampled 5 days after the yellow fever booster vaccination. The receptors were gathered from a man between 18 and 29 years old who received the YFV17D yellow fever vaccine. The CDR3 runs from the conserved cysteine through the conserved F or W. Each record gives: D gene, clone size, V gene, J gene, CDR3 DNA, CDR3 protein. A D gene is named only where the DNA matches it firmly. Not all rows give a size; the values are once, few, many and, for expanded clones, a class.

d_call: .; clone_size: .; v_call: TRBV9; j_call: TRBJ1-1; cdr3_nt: TGTGCCAGCAGCGTAGATCCAGGGCAGAGTACTGAAGCTTTCTTT; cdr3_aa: CASSVDPGQSTEAFF
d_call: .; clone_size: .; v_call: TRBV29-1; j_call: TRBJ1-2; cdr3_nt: TGCAGTGCTTTTATCCCTCTTACTTATGGCTACACCTTC; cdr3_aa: CSAFIPLTYGYTF
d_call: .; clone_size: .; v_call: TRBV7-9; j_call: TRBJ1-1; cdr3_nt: TGTGCCAGCAGTTCGGGGCCGACACCTGAAGCTTTCTTT; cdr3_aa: CASSSGPTPEAFF
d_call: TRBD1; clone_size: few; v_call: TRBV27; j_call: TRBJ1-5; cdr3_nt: TGTGCCAGCAGTTTATCGCTGACAGGGAGTCAGCCCCAGCATTTT; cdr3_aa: CASSLSLTGSQPQHF
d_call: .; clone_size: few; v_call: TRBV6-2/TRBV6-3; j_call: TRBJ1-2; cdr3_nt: TGTGCCAGCAGCGAATCCAGGACTGTTTTCTATGGCTACACCTTC; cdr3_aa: CASSESRTVFYGYTF
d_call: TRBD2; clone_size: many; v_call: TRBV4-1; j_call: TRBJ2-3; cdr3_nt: TGCGCCAGCAGCTCCCCAGAGCGGGGAGTTACAGATACGCAGTATTTT; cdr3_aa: CASSSPERGVTDTQYF
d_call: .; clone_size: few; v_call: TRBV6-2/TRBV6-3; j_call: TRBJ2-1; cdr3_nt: TGTGCCAGCAGTTACTCGGTCAGAAAACCTCACAATGAGCAGTTCTTC; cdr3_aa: CASSYSVRKPHNEQFF
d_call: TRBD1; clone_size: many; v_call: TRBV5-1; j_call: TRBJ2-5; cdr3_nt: TGCGCCAGCAGCCAAACAGGGGAAGAGACCCAGTACTTC; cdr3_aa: CASSQTGEETQYF
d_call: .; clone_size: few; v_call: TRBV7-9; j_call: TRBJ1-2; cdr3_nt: TGTGCCAGCAGCTTAAATGATGGCTACACCTTC; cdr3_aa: CASSLNDGYTF
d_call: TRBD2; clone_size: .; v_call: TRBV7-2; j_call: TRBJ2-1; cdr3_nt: TGTGCCAGCAGCTCGAGGGGCATTCTAGCGGGGGGTCACTTCTTC; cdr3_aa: CASSSRGILAGGHFF
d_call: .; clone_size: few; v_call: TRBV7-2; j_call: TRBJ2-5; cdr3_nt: TGTGCCAGCAGCTTAGACCCTTCTAGATTGGAAGAGACCCAGTACTTC; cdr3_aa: CASSLDPSRLEETQYF
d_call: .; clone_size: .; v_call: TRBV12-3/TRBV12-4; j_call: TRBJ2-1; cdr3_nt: TGTGCCAGCAGTTTAGAGTGGGGGCCTTACAATGAGCAGTTCTTC; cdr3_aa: CASSLEWGPYNEQFF
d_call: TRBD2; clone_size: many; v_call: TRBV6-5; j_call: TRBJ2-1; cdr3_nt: TGTGCCAGCAGTTACGAGGGGACTAGCTCCTACAATGAGCAGTTCTTC; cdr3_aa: CASSYEGTSSYNEQFF
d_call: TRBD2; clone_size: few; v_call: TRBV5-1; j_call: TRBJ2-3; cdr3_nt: TGCGCCAGCAGCCTTAGCGGGGGGGTCACAGATACGCAGTATTTT; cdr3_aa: CASSLSGGVTDTQYF
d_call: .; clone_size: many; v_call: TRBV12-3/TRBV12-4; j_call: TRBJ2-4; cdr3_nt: TGTGCCAGCAGTTTAGGGGGTACCAAAAACATTCAGTACTTC; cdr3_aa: CASSLGGTKNIQYF
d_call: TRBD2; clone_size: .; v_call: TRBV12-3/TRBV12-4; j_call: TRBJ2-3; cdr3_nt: TGTGCCAGCAGTTCGCCGACGACTAGCGGGGGGAGCACAGATACGCAGTATTTT; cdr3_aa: CASSSPTTSGGSTDTQYF
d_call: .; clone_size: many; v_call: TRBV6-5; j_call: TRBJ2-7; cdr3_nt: TGTGCCAGCAGTTCCCAGGCATATAGGGTCTCCGGAGAGTACGAGCAGTACTTC; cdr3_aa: CASSSQAYRVSGEYEQYF
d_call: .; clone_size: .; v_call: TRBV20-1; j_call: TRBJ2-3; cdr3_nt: TGCAGTGCTAGAGCGACCCCAGATACGCAGTATTTT; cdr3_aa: CSARATPDTQYF
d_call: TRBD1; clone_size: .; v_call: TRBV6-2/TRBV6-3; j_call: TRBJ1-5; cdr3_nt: TGTGCCAGCAGTTGGGACAGGGGTACTCAGCCCCAGCATTTT; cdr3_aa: CASSWDRGTQPQHF
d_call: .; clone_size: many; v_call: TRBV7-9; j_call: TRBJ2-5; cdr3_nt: TGTGCCAGCAGCGTACAGGTGCTTCAAGAGACCCAGTACTTC; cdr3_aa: CASSVQVLQETQYF
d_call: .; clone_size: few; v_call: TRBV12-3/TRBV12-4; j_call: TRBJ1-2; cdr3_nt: TGTGCCAGCAGCTGGCTGGCAGGCAGGGTCTATGGCTACACCTTC; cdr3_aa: CASSWLAGRVYGYTF
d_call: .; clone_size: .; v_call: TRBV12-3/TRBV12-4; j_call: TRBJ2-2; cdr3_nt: TGTGCCAGCAGTTTACACAGGCAGTTCGCCGGGGAGCTGTTTTTT; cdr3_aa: CASSLHRQFAGELFF
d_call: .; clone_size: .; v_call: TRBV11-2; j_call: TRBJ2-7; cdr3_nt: TGTGCCAGCAGCCAACCGGGTCTTGAACCGTACTTC; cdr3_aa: CASSQPGLEPYF
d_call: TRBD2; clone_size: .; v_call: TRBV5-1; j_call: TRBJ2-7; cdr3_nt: TGCGCCAGCAGCTTGGTAGCGGGGGGTTCCTACGAGCAGTACTTC; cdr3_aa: CASSLVAGGSYEQYF
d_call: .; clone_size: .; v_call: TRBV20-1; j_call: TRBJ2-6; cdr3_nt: TGCAGTGCTACCCGCCCCGGGCCGCGGGGGGCCAACGTCCTGACTTTC; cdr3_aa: CSATRPGPRGANVLTF
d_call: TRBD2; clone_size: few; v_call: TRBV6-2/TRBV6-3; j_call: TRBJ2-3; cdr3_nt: TGTGCCAGCGGACTAGCGGGGACAGATACGCAGTATTTT; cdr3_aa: CASGLAGTDTQYF
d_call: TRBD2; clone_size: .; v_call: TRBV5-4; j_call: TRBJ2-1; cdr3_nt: TGTGCCAGCAGCCCCGAGGTAGCGGGGGCCTACAATGAGCAGTTCTTC; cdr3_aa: CASSPEVAGAYNEQFF
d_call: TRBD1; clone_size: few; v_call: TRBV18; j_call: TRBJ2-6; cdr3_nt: TGTGCCAGCTCACTATACCCCGGGACAGGGGCCGGGGCCAACGTCCTGACTTTC; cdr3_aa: CASSLYPGTGAGANVLTF
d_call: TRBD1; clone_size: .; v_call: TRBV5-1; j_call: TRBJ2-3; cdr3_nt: TGCGCCAGCAGCCTATCCTTACAGGGGAAGAGCACAGATACGCAGTATTTT; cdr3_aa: CASSLSLQGKSTDTQYF
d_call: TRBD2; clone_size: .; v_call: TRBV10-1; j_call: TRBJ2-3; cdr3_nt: TGCGCCAGCAGTGAGCCGGAGCGGGGGTGGCAGTATTTT; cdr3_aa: CASSEPERGWQYF
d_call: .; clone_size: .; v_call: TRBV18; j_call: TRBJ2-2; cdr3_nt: TGTGCCAGCTCAAACGGGAACACCGGGGAGCTGTTTTTT; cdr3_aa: CASSNGNTGELFF
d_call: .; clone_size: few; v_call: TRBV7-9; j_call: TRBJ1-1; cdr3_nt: TGTGCCAGCAGCTTAGAATTGGTGACTGAAGCTTTCTTT; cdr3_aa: CASSLELVTEAFF
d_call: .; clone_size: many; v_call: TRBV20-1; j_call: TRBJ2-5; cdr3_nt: TGCAGTGCTAGAGGCCAAGGTGCTGGCCGTGAGACCCAGTACTTC; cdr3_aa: CSARGQGAGRETQYF
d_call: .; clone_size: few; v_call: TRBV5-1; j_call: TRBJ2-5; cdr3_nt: TGCGCCAGCAGCCGGTACCAGAGGGCGGGGGCCCCCCAAGAGACCCAGTACTTC; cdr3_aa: CASSRYQRAGAPQETQYF
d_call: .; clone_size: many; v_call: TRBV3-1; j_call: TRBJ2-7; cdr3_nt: TGTGCCAGCAGCCAATGGGGTAGGACCTACGAGCAGTACTTC; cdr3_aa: CASSQWGRTYEQYF
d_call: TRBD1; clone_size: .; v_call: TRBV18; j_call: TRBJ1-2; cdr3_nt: TGTGCCAGCTCACCCGCGGGACAGGGGAAACACTATGGCTACACCTTC; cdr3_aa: CASSPAGQGKHYGYTF
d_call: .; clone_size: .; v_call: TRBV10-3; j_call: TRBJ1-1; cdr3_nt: TGTGCCGGAAGGTCGATGGGGGACACTGAAGCTTTCTTT; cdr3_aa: CAGRSMGDTEAFF
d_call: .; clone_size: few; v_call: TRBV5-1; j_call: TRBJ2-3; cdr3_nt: TGCGCCAGCAGCTTGGGTGGGGGGCCTGGCACAGATACGCAGTATTTT; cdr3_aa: CASSLGGGPGTDTQYF
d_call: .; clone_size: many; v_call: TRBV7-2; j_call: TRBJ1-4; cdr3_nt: TGTGCCAGCAGCTCCCAGGGAGGGGAAAAACTGTTTTTT; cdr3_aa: CASSSQGGEKLFF
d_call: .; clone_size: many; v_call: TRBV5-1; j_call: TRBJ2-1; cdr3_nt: TGCGCCAGCAGCTTGGCGGGCAACCCCTCCTACAATGAGCAGTTCTTC; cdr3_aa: CASSLAGNPSYNEQFF
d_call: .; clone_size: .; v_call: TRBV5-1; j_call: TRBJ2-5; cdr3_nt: TGCGCCAGCAGCTTAATAAGCTTGGGGAACCAAGAGACCCAGTACTTC; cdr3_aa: CASSLISLGNQETQYF
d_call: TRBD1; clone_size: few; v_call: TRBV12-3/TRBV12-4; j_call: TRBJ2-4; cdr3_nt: TGTGCCAGCAGATTGACAGGGCGGTTTGGCATTCAGTACTTC; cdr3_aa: CASRLTGRFGIQYF